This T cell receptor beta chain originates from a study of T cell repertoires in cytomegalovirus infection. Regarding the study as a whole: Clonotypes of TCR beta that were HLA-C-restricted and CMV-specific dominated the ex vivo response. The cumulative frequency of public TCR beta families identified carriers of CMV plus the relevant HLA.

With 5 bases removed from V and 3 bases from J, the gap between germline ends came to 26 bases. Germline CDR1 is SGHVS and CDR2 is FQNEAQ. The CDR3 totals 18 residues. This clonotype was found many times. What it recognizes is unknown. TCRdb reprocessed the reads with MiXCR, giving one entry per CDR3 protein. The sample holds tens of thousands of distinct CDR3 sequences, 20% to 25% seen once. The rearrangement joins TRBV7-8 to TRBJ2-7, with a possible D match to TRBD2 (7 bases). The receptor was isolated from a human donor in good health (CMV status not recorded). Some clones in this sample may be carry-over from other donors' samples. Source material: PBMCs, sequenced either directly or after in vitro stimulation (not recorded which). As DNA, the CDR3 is TGTGCCAGCAGCCCATTCACGCAAATGGGAGGGGGGAGCTACGAGCAGTACTTC. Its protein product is CASSPFTQMGGGSYEQYF.